This T cell receptor (beta chain) appears in the sequencing data of a study of molecular identifiers for immune sequencing clone quantification. This clonotype was detected a few times. A read error may explain this, as a much larger clone is one base away. TCRdb re-called the PCR reads through MiXCR, storing one row per CDR3 protein. The profile covers about 640,000 distinct CDR3 sequences, with about 20% appearing a single time and around 0.86% taken by the ten largest. CDR3 length: 14 amino acids. The germline gives CDR1 MNHEY, CDR2 SVGEGT. The TCR comes from a human donor in good health. Some libraries in this study had Jurkat cell RNA spiked in. The chain couples TRBV6-2 or TRBV6-3 to TRBJ1-2, with D unclear. Sequencing used naive CD8+ T cells from blood, with Jurkat cell RNA spiked in. Regarding subset: FACS-sorted CD8+CD4-CCR7+CD45RA+ naive T cells. CDR3 DNA: TGTGCCAGCAGCCCCTTGATGGGGAACTATGACTACACCTTC. Encoded protein: CASSPLMGNYDYTF.